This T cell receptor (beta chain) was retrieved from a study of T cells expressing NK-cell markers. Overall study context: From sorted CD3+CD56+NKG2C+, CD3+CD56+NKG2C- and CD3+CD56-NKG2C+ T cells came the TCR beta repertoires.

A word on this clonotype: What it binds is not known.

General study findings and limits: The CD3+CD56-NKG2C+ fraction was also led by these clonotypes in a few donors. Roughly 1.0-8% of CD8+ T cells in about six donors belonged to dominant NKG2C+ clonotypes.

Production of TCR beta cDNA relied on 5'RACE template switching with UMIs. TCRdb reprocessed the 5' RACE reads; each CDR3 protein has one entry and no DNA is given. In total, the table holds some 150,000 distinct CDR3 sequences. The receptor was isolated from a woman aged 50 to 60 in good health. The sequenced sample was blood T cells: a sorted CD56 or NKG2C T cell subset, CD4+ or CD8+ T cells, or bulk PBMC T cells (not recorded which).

The CDR3 loop is CASSTRGGSSYNEQFF. The chain recombines TRBV9 with TRBJ2-1; checking the TCRdb D call of TRBD1 is not possible without DNA. The CDR3 length is 16 residues. Germline-derived CDR1 and CDR2 are SGDLS and YYNGEE.